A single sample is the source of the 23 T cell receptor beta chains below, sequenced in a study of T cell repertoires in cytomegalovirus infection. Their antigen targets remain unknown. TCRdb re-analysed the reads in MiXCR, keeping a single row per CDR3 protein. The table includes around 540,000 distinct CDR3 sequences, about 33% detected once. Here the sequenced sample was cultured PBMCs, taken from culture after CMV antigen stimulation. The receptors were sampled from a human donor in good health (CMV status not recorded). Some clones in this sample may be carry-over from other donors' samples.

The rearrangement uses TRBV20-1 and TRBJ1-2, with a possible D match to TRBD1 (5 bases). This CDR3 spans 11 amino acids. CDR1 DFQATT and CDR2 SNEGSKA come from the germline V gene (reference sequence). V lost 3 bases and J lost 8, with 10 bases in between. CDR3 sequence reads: CSARLREGYTF. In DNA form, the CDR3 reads TGCAGTGCTAGGCTCAGGGAAGGCTACACCTTC.

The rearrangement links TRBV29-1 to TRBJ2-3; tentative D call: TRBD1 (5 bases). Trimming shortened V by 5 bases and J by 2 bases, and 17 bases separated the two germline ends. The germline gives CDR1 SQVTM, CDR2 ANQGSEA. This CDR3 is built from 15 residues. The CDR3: CSVLPQGKLTDTQYF. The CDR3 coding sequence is TGCAGCGTTCTACCCCAGGGTAAACTCACAGATACGCAGTATTTT.

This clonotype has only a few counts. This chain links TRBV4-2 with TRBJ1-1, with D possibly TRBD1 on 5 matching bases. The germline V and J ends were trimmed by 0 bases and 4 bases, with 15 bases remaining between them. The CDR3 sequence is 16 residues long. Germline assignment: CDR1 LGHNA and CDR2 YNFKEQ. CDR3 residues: CASSQDRASSATEAFF. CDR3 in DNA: TGTGCCAGCAGCCAAGACAGGGCTTCGTCGGCCACTGAAGCTTTCTTT.

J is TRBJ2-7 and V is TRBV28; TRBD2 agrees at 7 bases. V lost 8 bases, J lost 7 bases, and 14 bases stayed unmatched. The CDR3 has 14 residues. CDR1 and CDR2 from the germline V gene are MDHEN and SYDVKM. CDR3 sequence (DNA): TGTGCCAGCCTAGCGGTTCTTGGGGTCGGGGAGCAGTACTTC. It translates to CASLAVLGVGEQYF.

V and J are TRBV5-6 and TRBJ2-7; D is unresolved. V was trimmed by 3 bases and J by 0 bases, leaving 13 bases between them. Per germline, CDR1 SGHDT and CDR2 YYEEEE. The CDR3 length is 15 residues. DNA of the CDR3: TGTGCCAGCAGCTCCCAGATGGTTAGCTCCTACGAGCAGTACTTC. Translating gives CASSSQMVSSYEQYF.

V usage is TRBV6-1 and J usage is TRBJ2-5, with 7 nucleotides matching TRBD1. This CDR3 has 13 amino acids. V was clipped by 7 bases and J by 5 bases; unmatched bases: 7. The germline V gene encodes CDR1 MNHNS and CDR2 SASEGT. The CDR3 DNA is TGTGCCAGCAACCCGACAGGGTTGGAGACCCAGTACTTC. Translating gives CASNPTGLETQYF.

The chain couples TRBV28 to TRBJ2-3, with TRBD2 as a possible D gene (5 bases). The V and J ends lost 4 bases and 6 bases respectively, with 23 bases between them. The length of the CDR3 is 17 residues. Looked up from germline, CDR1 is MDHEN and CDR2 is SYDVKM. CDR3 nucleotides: TGTGCCAGCAGTTGTGCTGAGGGCCGAAGCCTCTGCGATACGCAGTATTTT. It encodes CASSCAEGRSLCDTQYF. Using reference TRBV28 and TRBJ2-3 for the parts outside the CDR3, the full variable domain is DVKVTQSSRYLVKRTGEKVFLECVQDMDHENMFWYRQDPGLGLRLIYFSYDVKMKEKGDIPEGYSVSREKKERFSLILESASTNQTSMYLCASSCAEGRSLCDTQYFGPGTRLTVL.

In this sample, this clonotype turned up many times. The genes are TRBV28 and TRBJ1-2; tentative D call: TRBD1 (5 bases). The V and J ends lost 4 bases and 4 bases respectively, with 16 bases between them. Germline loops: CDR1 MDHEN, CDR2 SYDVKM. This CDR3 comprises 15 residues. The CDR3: CASSYGTPDLYGYTF. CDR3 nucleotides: TGTGCCAGCAGTTACGGGACCCCGGACCTCTATGGCTACACCTTC.

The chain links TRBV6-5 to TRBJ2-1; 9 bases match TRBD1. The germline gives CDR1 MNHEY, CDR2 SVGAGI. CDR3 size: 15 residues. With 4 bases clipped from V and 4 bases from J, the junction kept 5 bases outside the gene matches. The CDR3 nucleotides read TGTGCCAGCAGTTCACGGGACAGGGTATACAATGAGCAGTTCTTC. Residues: CASSSRDRVYNEQFF.

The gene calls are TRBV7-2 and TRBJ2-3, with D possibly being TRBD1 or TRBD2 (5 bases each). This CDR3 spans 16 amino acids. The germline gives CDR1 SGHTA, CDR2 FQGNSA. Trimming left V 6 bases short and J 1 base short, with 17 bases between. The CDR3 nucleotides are TGTGCCAGCAGTACTAGAGTTGGGGCCGGCACAGATACGCAGTATTTT. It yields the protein CASSTRVGAGTDTQYF.

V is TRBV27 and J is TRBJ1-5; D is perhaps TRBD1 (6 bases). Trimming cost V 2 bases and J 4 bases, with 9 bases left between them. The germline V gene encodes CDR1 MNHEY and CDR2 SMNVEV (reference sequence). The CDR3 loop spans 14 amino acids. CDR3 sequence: CASSLTGNNQPQHF. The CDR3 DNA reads TGTGCCAGCAGTTTAACAGGGAATAATCAGCCCCAGCATTTT.

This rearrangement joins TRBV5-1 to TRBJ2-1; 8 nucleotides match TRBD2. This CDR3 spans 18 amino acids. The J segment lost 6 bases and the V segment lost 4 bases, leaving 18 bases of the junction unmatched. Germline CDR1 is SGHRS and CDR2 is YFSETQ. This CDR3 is CASSLGGSGISNLNEQFF. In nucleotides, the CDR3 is TGCGCCAGCAGCCTTGGGGGTAGCGGGATTTCGAACCTCAATGAGCAGTTCTTC.

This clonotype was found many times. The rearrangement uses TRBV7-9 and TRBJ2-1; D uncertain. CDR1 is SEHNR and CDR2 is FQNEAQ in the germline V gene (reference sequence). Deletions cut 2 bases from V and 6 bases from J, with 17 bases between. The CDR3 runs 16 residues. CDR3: CASSLTAPGLRNEQFF. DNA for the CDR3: TGTGCCAGCAGCTTAACAGCTCCTGGCCTCCGCAATGAGCAGTTCTTC.

Written as DNA, the CDR3 is TGCAGTGCTTCCAGAACGACAGGGCTGGGAGAGACCCAGTACTTC. Protein product: CSASRTTGLGETQYF. The chain combines TRBV20-1 with TRBJ2-5; 7 positions match TRBD1. The CDR3 runs to 15 residues. The junction had 13 bases not matched to a gene; V was cut back by 5 bases and J by 4 bases. Germline V CDR1 and CDR2: DFQATT, SNEGSKA (reference sequence).

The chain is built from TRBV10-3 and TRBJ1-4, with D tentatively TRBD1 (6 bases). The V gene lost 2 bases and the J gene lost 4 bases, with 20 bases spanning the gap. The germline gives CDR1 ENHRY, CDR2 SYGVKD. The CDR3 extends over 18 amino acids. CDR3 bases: TGTGCCATCAGTGAGCTTCGGCGGGGGGGGCAACTTAATGAAAAACTGTTTTTT. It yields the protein CAISELRRGGQLNEKLFF.

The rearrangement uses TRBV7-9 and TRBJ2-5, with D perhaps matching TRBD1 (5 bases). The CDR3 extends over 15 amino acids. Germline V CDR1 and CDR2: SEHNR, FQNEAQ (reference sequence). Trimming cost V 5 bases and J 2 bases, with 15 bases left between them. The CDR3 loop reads CASSISLRTQETQYF. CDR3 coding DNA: TGTGCCAGCAGCATTAGTCTTCGGACACAAGAGACCCAGTACTTC.

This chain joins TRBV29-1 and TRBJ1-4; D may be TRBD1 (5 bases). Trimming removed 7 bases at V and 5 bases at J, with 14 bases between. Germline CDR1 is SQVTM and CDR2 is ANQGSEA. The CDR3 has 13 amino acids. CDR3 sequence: CSGGDLINEKLFF. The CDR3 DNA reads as TGCAGCGGAGGGGACTTAATAAATGAAAAACTGTTTTTT.

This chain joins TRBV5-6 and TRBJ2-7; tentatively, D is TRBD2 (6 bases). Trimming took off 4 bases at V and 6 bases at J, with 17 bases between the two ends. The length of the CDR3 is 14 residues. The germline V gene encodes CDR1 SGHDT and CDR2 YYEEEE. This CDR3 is CASSADGGAGEQYV. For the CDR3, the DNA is TGTGCCAGCAGCGCCGACGGGGGAGCTGGCGAGCAGTACGTC.

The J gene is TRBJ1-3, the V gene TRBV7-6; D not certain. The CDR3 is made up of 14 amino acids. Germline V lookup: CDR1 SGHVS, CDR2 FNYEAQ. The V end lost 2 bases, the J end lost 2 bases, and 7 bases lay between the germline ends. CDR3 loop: CASSLSRTGNTIYF. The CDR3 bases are TGTGCCAGCAGCTTATCTCGGACTGGAAACACCATATATTTT. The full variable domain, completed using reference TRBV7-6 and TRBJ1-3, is GAGVSQSPRYKVTKRGQDVALRCDPISGHVSLYWYRQALGQGPEFLTYFNYEAQQDKSGLPNDRFSAERPEGSISTLTIQRTEQRDSAMYRCASSLSRTGNTIYFGEGSWLTVV.

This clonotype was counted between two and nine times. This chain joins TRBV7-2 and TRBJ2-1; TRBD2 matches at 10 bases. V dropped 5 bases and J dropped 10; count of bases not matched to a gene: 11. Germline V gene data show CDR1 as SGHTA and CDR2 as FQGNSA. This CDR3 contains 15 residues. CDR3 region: CASSPPGLAALEQFF. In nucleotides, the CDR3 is TGTGCCAGCAGCCCCCCTGGACTAGCGGCTCTAGAGCAGTTCTTC. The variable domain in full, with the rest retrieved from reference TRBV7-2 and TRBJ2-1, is GAGVSQSPSNKVTEKGKDVELRCDPISGHTALYWYRQSLGQGLEFLIYFQGNSAPDKSGLPSDRFSAERTGGSVSTLTIQRTQQEDSAVYLCASSPPGLAALEQFFGPGTRLTVL.

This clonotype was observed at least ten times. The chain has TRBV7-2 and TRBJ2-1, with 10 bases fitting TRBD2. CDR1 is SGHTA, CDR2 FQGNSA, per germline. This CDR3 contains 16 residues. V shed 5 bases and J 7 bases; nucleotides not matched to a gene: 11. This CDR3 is CASSGASGRARNEQFF. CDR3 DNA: TGTGCCAGCAGCGGGGCGAGCGGGAGGGCCCGGAATGAGCAGTTCTTC.

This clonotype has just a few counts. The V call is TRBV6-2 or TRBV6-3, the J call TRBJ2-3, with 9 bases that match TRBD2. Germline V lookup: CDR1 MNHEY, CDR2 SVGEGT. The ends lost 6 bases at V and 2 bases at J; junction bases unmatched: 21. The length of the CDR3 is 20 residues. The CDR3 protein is CASSYIKPLAGRRYTDTQYF. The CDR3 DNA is TGTGCCAGCAGCTACATAAAGCCACTAGCGGGCCGACGATACACAGATACGCAGTATTTT.

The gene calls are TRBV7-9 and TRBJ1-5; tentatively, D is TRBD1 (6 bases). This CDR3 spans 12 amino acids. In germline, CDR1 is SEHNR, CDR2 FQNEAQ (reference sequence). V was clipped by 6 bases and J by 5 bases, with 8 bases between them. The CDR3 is CASSKGDQPQHF. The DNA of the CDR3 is TGTGCCAGCAGTAAGGGGGATCAGCCCCAGCATTTT.